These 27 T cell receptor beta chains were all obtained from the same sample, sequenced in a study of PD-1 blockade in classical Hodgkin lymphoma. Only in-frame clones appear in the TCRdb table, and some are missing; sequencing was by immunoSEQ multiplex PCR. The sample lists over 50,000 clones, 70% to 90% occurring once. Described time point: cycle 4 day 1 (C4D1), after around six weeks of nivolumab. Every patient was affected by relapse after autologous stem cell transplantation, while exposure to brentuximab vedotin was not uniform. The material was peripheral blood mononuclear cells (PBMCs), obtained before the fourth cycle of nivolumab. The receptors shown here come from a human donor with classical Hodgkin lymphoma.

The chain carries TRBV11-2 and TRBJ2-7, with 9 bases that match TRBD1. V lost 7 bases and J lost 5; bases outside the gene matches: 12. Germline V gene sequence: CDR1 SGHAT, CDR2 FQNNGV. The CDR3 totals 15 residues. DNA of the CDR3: TGTGCCAGCAACCCGTGGGGACAGGGTAAGGACGAGCAGTACTTC. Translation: CASNPWGQGKDEQYF.

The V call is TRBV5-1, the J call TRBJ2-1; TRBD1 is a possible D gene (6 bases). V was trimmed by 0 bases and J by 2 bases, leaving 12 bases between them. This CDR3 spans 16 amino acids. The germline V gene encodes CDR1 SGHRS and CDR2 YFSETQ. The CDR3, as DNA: TGCGCCAGCAGCTTGGAGGCAGGGGAACCCTACAATGAGCAGTTCTTC. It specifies CASSLEAGEPYNEQFF.

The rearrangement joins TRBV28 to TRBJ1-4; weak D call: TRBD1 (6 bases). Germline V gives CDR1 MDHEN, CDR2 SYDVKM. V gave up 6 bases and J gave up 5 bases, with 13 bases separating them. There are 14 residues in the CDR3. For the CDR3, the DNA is TGTGCCAGCAGGGAACCGACAGGAAATGAAAAACTGTTTTTT. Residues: CASREPTGNEKLFF.

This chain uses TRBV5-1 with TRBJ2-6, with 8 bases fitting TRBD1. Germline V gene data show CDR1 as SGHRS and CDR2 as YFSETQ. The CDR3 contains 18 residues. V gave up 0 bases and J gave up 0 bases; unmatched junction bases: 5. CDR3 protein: CASSLDGTGNSGANVLTF. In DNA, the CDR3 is TGCGCCAGCAGCTTGGATGGGACAGGAAACTCTGGGGCCAACGTCCTGACTTTC.

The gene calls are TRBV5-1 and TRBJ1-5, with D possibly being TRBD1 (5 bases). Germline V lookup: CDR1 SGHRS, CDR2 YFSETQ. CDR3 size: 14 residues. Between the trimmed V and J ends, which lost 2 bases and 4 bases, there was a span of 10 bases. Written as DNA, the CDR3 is TGCGCCAGCAGCTTAGGCAGGGCAAATCAGCCCCAGCATTTT. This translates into CASSLGRANQPQHF. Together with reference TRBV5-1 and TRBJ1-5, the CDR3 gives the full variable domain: KAGVTQTPRYLIKTRGQQVTLSCSPISGHRSVSWYQQTPGQGLQFLFEYFSETQRNKGNFPGRFSGRQFSNSRSEMNVSTLELGDSALYLCASSLGRANQPQHFGDGTRLSIL.

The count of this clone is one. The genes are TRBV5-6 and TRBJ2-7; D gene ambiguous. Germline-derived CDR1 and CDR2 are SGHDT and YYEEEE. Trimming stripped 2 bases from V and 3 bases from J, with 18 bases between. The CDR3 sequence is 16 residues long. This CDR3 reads CASSFRTHHGIYEQYF. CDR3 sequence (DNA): TGTGCCAGCAGCTTTAGGACCCACCATGGGATCTACGAGCAGTACTTC. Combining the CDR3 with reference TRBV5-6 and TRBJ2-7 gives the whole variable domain DAGVTQSPTHLIKTRGQQVTLRCSPKSGHDTVSWYQQALGQGPQFIFQYYEEEERQRGNFPDRFSGHQFPNYSSELNVNALLLGDSALYLCASSFRTHHGIYEQYFGPGTRLTVT.

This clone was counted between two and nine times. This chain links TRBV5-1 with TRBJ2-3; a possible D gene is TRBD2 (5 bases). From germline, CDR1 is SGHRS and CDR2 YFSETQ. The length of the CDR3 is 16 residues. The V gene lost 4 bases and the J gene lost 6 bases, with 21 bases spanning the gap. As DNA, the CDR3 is TGCGCCAGCAGCCCCGGACTGACGAACCAGGCGGATACGCAGTATTTT. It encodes CASSPGLTNQADTQYF.

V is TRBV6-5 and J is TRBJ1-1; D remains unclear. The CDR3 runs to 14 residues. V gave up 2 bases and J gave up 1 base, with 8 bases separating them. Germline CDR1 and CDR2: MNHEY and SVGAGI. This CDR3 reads CASSYDTGNTEAFF. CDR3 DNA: TGTGCCAGCAGTTACGATACGGGGAACACTGAAGCTTTCTTT.

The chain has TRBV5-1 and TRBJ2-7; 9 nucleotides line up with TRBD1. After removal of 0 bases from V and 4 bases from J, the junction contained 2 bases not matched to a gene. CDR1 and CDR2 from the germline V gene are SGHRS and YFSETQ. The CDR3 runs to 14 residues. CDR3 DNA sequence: TGCGCCAGCAGCTTGGAACAGGGGGCATACGAGCAGTACTTC. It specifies CASSLEQGAYEQYF.

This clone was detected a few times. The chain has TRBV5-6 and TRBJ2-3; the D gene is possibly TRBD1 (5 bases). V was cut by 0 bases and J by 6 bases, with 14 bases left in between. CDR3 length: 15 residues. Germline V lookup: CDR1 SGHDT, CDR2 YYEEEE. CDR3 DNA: TGTGCCAGCAGCTTGGAGGGGTCGGCCGCTGATACGCAGTATTTT. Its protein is CASSLEGSAADTQYF.

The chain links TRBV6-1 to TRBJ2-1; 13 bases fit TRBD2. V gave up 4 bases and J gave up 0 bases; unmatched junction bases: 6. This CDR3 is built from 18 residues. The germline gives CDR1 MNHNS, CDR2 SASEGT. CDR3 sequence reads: CASSGLAGGYSSYNEQFF. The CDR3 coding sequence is TGTGCCAGCAGTGGACTAGCGGGGGGATATAGCTCCTACAATGAGCAGTTCTTC.

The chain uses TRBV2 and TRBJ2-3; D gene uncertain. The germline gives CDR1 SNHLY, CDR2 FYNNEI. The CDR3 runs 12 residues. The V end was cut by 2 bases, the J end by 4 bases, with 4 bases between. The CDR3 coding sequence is TGTGCCAGCAGTGAAAGGTCAGATACGCAGTATTTT. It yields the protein CASSERSDTQYF. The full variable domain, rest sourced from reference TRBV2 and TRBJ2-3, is EPEVTQTPSHQVTQMGQEVILRCVPISNHLYFYWYRQILGQKVEFLVSFYNNEISEKSEIFDDQFSVERPDGSNFTLKIRSTKLEDSAMYFCASSERSDTQYFGPGTRLTVL.

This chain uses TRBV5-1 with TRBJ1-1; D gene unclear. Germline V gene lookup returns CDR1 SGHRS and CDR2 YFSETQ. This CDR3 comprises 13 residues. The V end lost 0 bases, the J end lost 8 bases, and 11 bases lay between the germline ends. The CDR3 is CASSLERSREAFF. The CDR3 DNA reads TGCGCCAGCAGCTTGGAGAGGAGTAGGGAAGCTTTCTTT. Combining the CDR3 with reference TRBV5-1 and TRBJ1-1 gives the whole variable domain KAGVTQTPRYLIKTRGQQVTLSCSPISGHRSVSWYQQTPGQGLQFLFEYFSETQRNKGNFPGRFSGRQFSNSRSEMNVSTLELGDSALYLCASSLERSREAFFGQGTRLTVV.

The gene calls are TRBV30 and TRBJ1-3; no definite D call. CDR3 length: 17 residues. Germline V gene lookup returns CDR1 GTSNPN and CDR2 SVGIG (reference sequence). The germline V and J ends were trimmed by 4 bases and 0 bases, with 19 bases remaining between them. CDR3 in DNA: TGTGCCTGGACCACCTTCGGACCCCCATTCTCTGGAAACACCATATATTTT. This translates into CAWTTFGPPFSGNTIYF.

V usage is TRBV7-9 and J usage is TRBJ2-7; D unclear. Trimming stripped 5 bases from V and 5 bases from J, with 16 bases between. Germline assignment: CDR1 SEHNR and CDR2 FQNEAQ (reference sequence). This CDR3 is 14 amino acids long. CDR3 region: CASSPYLDFNEQYF. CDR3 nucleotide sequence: TGTGCCAGCAGCCCGTACCTTGACTTTAACGAGCAGTACTTC.

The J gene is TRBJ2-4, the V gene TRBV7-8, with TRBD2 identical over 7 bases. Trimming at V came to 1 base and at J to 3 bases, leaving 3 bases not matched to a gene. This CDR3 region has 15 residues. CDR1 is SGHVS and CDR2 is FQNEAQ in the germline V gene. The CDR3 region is CASSLVERGKNIQYF. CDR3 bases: TGTGCCAGCAGCTTAGTAGAGCGGGGCAAAAACATTCAGTACTTC. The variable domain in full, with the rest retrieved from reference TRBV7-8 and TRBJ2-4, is GAGVSQSPRYKVAKRGQDVALRCDPISGHVSLFWYQQALGQGPEFLTYFQNEAQLDKSGLPSDRFFAERPEGSVSTLKIQRTQQEDSAVYLCASSLVERGKNIQYFGAGTRLSVL.

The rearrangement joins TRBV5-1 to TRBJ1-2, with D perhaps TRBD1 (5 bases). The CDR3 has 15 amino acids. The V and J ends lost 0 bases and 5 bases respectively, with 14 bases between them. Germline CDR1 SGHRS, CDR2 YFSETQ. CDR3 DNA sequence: TGCGCCAGCAGCTTGGAATCCGGGACCGTATATGGCTACACCTTC. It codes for CASSLESGTVYGYTF.

The CDR3 is CAISERVDEQYF. The CDR3 DNA sequence: TGTGCCATCAGTGAGAGGGTCGACGAGCAGTACTTC. The chain carries TRBV10-3 and TRBJ2-5; no reliable D call. The closer fit of TRBJ2-7 to the DNA end suggests the J call may be wrong. Germline CDR1 ENHRY, CDR2 SYGVKD. The CDR3 is made up of 12 amino acids.

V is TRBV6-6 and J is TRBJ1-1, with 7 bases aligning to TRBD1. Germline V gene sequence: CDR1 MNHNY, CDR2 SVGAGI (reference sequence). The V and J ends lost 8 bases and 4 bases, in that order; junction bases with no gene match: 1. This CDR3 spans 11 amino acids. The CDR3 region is CASGDSTEAFF. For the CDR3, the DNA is TGTGCCAGCGGGGACAGCACTGAAGCTTTCTTT.

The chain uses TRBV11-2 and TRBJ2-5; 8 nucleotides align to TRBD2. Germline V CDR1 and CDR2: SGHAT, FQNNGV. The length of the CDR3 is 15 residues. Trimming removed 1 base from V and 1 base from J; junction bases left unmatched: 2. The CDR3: CASSLVAGSQETQYF. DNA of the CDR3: TGTGCCAGCAGCTTAGTAGCGGGGTCCCAAGAGACCCAGTACTTC.

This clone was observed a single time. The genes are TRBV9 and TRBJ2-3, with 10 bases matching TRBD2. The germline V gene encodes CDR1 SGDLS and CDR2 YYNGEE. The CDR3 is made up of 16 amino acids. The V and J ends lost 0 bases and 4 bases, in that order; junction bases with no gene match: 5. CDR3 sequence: CASSVASGGAADTQYF. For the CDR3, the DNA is TGTGCCAGCAGCGTAGCCAGCGGGGGGGCCGCAGATACGCAGTATTTT.

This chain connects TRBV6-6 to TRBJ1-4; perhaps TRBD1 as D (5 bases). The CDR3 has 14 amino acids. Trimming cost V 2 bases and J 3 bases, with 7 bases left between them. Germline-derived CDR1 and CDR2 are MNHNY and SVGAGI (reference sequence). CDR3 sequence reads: CASSYGGANEKLFF. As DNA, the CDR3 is TGTGCCAGCAGTTACGGGGGGGCTAATGAAAAACTGTTTTTT.

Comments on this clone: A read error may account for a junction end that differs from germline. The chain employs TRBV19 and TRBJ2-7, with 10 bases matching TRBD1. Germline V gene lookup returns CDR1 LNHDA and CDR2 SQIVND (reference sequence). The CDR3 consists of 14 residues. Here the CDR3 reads CASSMHGTGDVKDF. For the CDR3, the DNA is TGTGCCAGTAGTATGCACGGGACAGGGGACGTGAAGGACTTC.

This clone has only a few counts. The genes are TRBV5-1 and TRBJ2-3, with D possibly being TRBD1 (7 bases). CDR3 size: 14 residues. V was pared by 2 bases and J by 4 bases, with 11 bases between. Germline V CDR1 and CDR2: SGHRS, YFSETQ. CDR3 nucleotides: TGCGCCAGCAGCTTCGCAGGGGGGCCAGATACGCAGTATTTT. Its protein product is CASSFAGGPDTQYF. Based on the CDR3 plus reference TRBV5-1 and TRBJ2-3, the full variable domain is KAGVTQTPRYLIKTRGQQVTLSCSPISGHRSVSWYQQTPGQGLQFLFEYFSETQRNKGNFPGRFSGRQFSNSRSEMNVSTLELGDSALYLCASSFAGGPDTQYFGPGTRLTVL.

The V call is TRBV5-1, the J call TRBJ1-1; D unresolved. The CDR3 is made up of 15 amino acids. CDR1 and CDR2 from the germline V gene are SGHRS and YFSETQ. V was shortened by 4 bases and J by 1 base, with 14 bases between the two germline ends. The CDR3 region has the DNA TGCGCCAGCAGCCCCCGTGGGGAACCGAACACTGAAGCTTTCTTT. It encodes CASSPRGEPNTEAFF.

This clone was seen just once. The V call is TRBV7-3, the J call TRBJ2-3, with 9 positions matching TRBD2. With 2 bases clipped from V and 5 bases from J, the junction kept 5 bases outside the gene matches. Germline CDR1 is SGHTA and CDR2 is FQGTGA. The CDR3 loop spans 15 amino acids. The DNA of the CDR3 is TGTGCCAGCAGCTTAGCGGGGGGGCCGGGAGATACGCAGTATTTT. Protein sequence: CASSLAGGPGDTQYF.

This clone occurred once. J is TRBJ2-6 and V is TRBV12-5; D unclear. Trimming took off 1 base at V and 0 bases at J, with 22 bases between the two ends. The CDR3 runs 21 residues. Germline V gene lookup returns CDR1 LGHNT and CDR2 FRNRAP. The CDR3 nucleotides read TGTGCTAGTGGTTTGGACTGGCAGCAAATTCCTTTTCTCTCTGGGGCCAACGTCCTGACTTTC. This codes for CASGLDWQQIPFLSGANVLTF.